These 26 T cell receptor beta chains were all obtained from the same sample, sequenced in a study of control samples from healthy donors and cancer patients. The assay was immunoSEQ multiplex PCR, and TCRdb's table has in-frame clones only and misses some. Of almost 90,000 clones in the sample, 85% were seen once. The sequencing sample was made of blood. The origin of the receptors is a middle-aged woman in good health.

J is TRBJ2-3 and V is TRBV25-1, with TRBD2 as a possible D gene (5 bases). This CDR3 has 15 amino acids. V was clipped by 4 bases and J by 2 bases, with 13 bases between them. In germline, CDR1 is MGHDK, CDR2 SYGVNS. The CDR3 sequence is CASSGTTTVTDTQYF. The CDR3 DNA reads TGTGCCAGCAGTGGAACGACTACGGTCACAGATACGCAGTATTTT.

The chain has TRBV3-1 (or the pseudogene TRBV3-2) and TRBJ1-1; TRBD1 matches at 7 bases. Germline CDR1 reads LGHDT; CDR2 reads YNNKEL (reference sequence). The CDR3 extends over 17 amino acids. V was clipped by 0 bases and J by 2 bases; unmatched bases: 9. The CDR3 DNA follows: TGTGCCAGCAGCCAAGATTTGGTTGCAGGGGGAAACACTGAAGCTTTCTTT. Translation gives CASSQDLVAGGNTEAFF.

The rearrangement joins TRBV3-1 (or the pseudogene TRBV3-2) to TRBJ2-1; 16 bases map to TRBD2. The CDR3 has 24 amino acids. Trimming took 2 bases from V and 8 from J; bases not matched to a gene: 27. From germline, CDR1 is LGHDT and CDR2 YNNKEL (reference sequence). CDR3 nucleotides: TGTGCCAGCAGCCAACGACCAGTTCGTAGCCCGGGACTAGCGGGGGGGCCGAGGTTGGATGAGCAGTTCTTC. The encoded protein is CASSQRPVRSPGLAGGPRLDEQFF.

V gene TRBV19 combines with J gene TRBJ2-6; D call uncertain. Per the germline V gene, CDR1 is LNHDA and CDR2 is SQIVND (reference sequence). Trimming cost V 4 bases and J 4 bases, with 8 bases left between them. CDR3 length equals 14 residues. The CDR3 reads CASSKEGGANVLTF. The DNA of the CDR3 is TGTGCCAGTAGTAAAGAAGGCGGGGCCAACGTCCTGACTTTC.

The V call is TRBV7-8, the J call TRBJ2-5; 7 bases line up with TRBD1. The V gene's germline CDR1 is SGHVS and CDR2 FQNEAQ. The V gene end was trimmed by 1 base and the J gene end by 2 bases; junction bases not matched to a gene: 10. The CDR3 covers 17 residues. CDR3 in amino acids: CASSLGAGGYAQETQYF. The CDR3 DNA follows: TGTGCCAGCAGCTTAGGGGCAGGGGGATACGCTCAAGAGACCCAGTACTTC.

The CDR3 region has the DNA TGTGCCAGCAGCTCTGGGGGGCATTCCTACGAGCAGTACTTC. This codes for CASSSGGHSYEQYF. The V and J genes are TRBV7-6 and TRBJ2-7; D is tentatively TRBD1 or TRBD2 (6 bases each). This CDR3 has 14 amino acids. Trimming took 4 bases from V and 1 from J, leaving 11 bases between them. The germline CDR1 and CDR2 sequences are SGHVS and FNYEAQ.

The chain couples TRBV12-5 to TRBJ1-1; 7 positions agree with TRBD1. The germline CDR1 and CDR2 sequences are LGHNT and FRNRAP. V was pared by 2 bases and J by 0 bases, with 6 bases of the junction left unmatched. The CDR3 is 16 residues long. The CDR3 DNA follows: TGTGCTAGTGGTTTGCCCCTCCAGGGGGTGAACACTGAAGCTTTCTTT. As protein: CASGLPLQGVNTEAFF.

This clone was seen only once. The chain has TRBV20-1 and TRBJ2-7; D gene ambiguous. The V gene's germline CDR1 is DFQATT and CDR2 SNEGSKA (reference sequence). The CDR3 is 11 amino acids. V lost 3 bases to trimming and J lost 3 bases, with 6 bases between them. CDR3 in amino acids: CSASAFYEQYF. Here the CDR3 DNA reads TGCAGTGCTAGCGCCTTCTACGAGCAGTACTTC.

This rearrangement joins TRBV18 to TRBJ1-2, with TRBD1 identical over 8 bases. The CDR3 sequence is 17 residues long. V shed 7 bases and J 0 bases; nucleotides not matched to a gene: 13. CDR1 and CDR2 from the germline V gene are KGHSH and LQKENI. As DNA, the CDR3 is TGTGCCAGCTTACCTAACCAAGGACAGGGAACTAACTATGGCTACACCTTC. Its protein is CASLPNQGQGTNYGYTF.

The rearrangement joins TRBV7-2 to TRBJ1-1, with 7 bases matching TRBD1. The V segment lost 6 bases and the J segment 5 bases; nucleotides outside the gene matches: 9. Germline V gene sequence: CDR1 SGHTA, CDR2 FQGNSA. The CDR3 spans 14 residues. Here the CDR3 reads CASSLQGWRTEAFF. In DNA, the CDR3 is TGTGCCAGCAGTCTACAGGGGTGGAGGACTGAAGCTTTCTTT.

The V gene is TRBV6-5, the J gene TRBJ1-1; D uncertain. Germline V gene sequence: CDR1 MNHEY, CDR2 SVGAGI. V was clipped by 4 bases and J by 2 bases, with 8 bases between them. This CDR3 contains 13 residues. CDR3: CASSFKDNTEAFF. CDR3 bases: TGTGCCAGCAGTTTTAAGGACAACACTGAAGCTTTCTTT.

Here the CDR3 DNA reads TGTGCCAGCAGCCAAGAAAGGGAACCTCATAATTCACCCCTCCACTTT. Translating it yields CASSQEREPHNSPLHF. This chain links TRBV3-1 (or the pseudogene TRBV3-2) with TRBJ1-6; D remains ambiguous. Trimming removed 0 bases at V and 5 bases at J, with 11 bases between. Germline CDR1 and CDR2: LGHDT and YNNKEL (reference sequence). This CDR3 is built from 16 residues.

This clone occurred a few times. The chain combines TRBV7-2 with TRBJ1-2; 8 bases align to TRBD1. The CDR3 is 14 residues long. Germline assignment: CDR1 SGHTA and CDR2 FQGNSA. V lost 1 base to trimming and J lost 7 bases; unmatched junction nucleotides: 5. The CDR3 spells CASSLGLDRAGYTF. The DNA of the CDR3 is TGTGCCAGCAGCTTAGGGTTGGACAGGGCTGGCTACACCTTC.

V is TRBV6-6 and J is TRBJ1-1, with D possibly being TRBD1 (5 bases). In germline, CDR1 is MNHNY, CDR2 SVGAGI (reference sequence). The CDR3 sequence is 12 residues long. V lost 8 bases to trimming and J lost 5 bases, with 12 bases between them. The CDR3 is CASLAGKTEAFF. The CDR3 DNA is TGTGCCAGCCTGGCAGGGAAAACTGAAGCTTTCTTT.

The gene calls are TRBV5-1 and TRBJ1-1; D gene ambiguous. Trimming removed 6 bases from V and 7 bases from J, with 16 bases in between. The CDR3 totals 13 residues. Germline assignment: CDR1 SGHRS and CDR2 YFSETQ. CDR3 DNA sequence: TGCGCCAGCAAAGATTCAGCTACAAATGAAGCTTTCTTT. Its protein is CASKDSATNEAFF.

J is TRBJ1-1 and V is TRBV2, with TRBD1 matching 8 bases. This CDR3 region has 13 residues. CDR1 is SNHLY and CDR2 is FYNNEI in the germline V gene. V dropped 7 bases and J dropped 12; count of bases not matched to a gene: 13. In DNA form, the CDR3 reads TGTGCCAGCAACTTGGACAGGGAGGGGGGAACTTTCTTT. This sequence encodes CASNLDREGGTFF.

This rearrangement joins TRBV5-1 to TRBJ1-4; D might be TRBD1 (6 bases). V shed 6 bases and J shed 0 bases, with 12 bases lying between them. The CDR3 is made up of 15 amino acids. CDR1 and CDR2 from the germline V gene are SGHRS and YFSETQ. For the CDR3, the DNA is TGCGCCAGCAATGCACAGGGAGCAACTAATGAAAAACTGTTTTTT. It encodes CASNAQGATNEKLFF.

This chain connects TRBV27 to TRBJ1-6, with 7 bases aligning to TRBD1. Trimming took 6 bases from V and 9 from J; bases not matched to a gene: 5. From germline, CDR1 is MNHEY and CDR2 SMNVEV (reference sequence). CDR3 size: 13 residues. The CDR3: CASRPGQSSPLHF. The CDR3 DNA follows: TGTGCCAGCAGACCGGGACAGAGTTCACCCCTCCACTTT.

V is TRBV12-3 or TRBV12-4 and J is TRBJ2-5; the D is unclear. Trimming cost V 6 bases and J 5 bases, with 7 bases left between them. The CDR3 runs to 11 residues. The CDR3 region has the DNA TGTGCCAGCAGCCGTAATGAGACCCAGTACTTC. It codes for CASSRNETQYF.

This chain uses TRBV5-1 with TRBJ2-5; maybe TRBD2 (6 bases). Looked up from germline, CDR1 is SGHRS and CDR2 is YFSETQ. V lost 1 base and J lost 3, with 16 bases in between. The CDR3 covers 16 residues. CDR3 nucleotide sequence: TGCGCCAGCAGCTTGCCCGGCGGGGAGTGGGAAGAGACCCAGTACTTC. Translation gives CASSLPGGEWEETQYF.

The gene calls are TRBV6-5 and TRBJ1-2; possibly TRBD1 for D (6 bases). Germline V gives CDR1 MNHEY, CDR2 SVGAGI. The CDR3 consists of 14 residues. Trimming removed 4 bases from V and 2 bases from J, with 11 bases in between. CDR3 bases: TGTGCCAGCAGTTCCTATACAGGGAACTATGGCTACACCTTC. Translated, it gives CASSSYTGNYGYTF.

This clone was observed a few times. V and J are TRBV6-5 and TRBJ1-4; D remains ambiguous. Germline V gene data show CDR1 as MNHEY and CDR2 as SVGAGI. The CDR3 sequence is 14 residues long. Trimming left V 2 bases short and J 0 bases short, with 4 bases between. The CDR3 bases are TGTGCCAGCAGTTACAAGGCAACTAATGAAAAACTGTTTTTT. Residues: CASSYKATNEKLFF.

The chain combines TRBV7-7 with TRBJ1-3, with 9 positions matching TRBD1. The CDR3 loop spans 18 amino acids. Germline V gene data show CDR1 as SSHAT and CDR2 as FNYEAQ (reference sequence). The ends lost 3 bases at V and 0 bases at J; junction bases unmatched: 9. This chain's CDR3 is CASSLEPGQGSSGNTIYF. The CDR3 DNA reads TGTGCCAGCAGCTTGGAACCGGGACAGGGATCCTCTGGAAACACCATATATTTT.

The V gene is TRBV30, the J gene TRBJ2-6; D might be TRBD2 (5 bases). V was trimmed by 2 bases and J by 0 bases, leaving 17 bases between them. In germline, CDR1 is GTSNPN, CDR2 SVGIG (reference sequence). This CDR3 region has 18 residues. The DNA for the CDR3 is TGTGCCTGGAGTTCGGGAAGTACTCTTAGCTCTGGGGCCAACGTCCTGACTTTC. It specifies CAWSSGSTLSSGANVLTF.

The gene calls are TRBV12-3 or TRBV12-4 and TRBJ1-1; D uncertain. V lost 7 bases to trimming and J lost 8 bases, with 14 bases between them. This CDR3 comprises 12 residues. The CDR3 is CASNRVGWEAFF. CDR3 sequence (DNA): TGTGCCAGCAACCGAGTGGGGTGGGAAGCTTTCTTT.

The J gene is TRBJ1-2, the V gene TRBV10-3; D gene uncertain. The CDR3 loop spans 12 amino acids. Trimming pared 4 bases from V and 4 bases from J, leaving 7 bases between. Per the germline V gene, CDR1 is ENHRY and CDR2 is SYGVKD. The CDR3 DNA follows: TGTGCCATCAGTGGTGGTCGCTATGGCTACACCTTC. Protein sequence: CAISGGRYGYTF.